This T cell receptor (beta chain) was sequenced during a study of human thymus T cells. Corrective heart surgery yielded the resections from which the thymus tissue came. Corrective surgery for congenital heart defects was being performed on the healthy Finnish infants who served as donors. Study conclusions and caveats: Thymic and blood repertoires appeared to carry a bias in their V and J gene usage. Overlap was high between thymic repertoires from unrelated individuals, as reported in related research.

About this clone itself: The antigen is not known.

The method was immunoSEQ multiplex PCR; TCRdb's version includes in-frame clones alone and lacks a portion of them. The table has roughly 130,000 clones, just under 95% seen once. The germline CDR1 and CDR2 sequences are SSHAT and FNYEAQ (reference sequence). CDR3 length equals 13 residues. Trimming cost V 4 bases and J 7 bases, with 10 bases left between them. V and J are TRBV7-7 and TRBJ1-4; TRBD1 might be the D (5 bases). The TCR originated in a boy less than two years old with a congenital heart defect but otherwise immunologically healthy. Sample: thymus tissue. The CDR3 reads CASSWRRGEKLFF. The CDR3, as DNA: TGTGCCAGCAGCTGGCGGAGGGGTGAAAAACTGTTTTTT.